This TCR beta chain was identified in a study of regulatory T cells in long-lasting Graves disease. Findings of the study overall: It was in persistent disease that TRBV28, TRBJ1-2 and TRBJ2-5 were favored.

This clonotype has more than one count but fewer than ten. The antigen remains unidentified. Noted time point: persistent/refractory GD, antithyroid drugs over 5 years with positive TRAb. Researchers made the TCR library from RNA that was extracted from PBMCs. The CDR3 loop spans 17 amino acids. V trimming: 4 bases; J trimming: 0 bases; junction bases outside the gene matches: 7. The germline V gene has CDR1 SGHDN and CDR2 FVKESK. HTBI primers from iRepertoire and Arm-PCR of CDR3 regions yielded the TCR beta libraries. A single record per CDR3 protein comes from TCRdb applying MiXCR to the multiplex PCR reads. This sample yields 350,000 to 450,000 distinct CDR3 sequences, of which less than 25% are seen a single time; about 20% belongs to the top ten.

The chain has TRBV14 and TRBJ2-4, with TRBD2 identical over 9 bases. The sequence was collected from a female donor with Graves disease. The sample was peripheral blood mononuclear cells (PBMCs), taken when the disease was refractory, from a patient treated with antithyroid drugs. The CDR3 reads CASSPTSGVLAKNIQYF. The CDR3 coding sequence is TGTGCCAGCAGCCCGACTAGCGGAGTTCTAGCCAAAAACATTCAGTACTTC.